A selection of T cell receptor beta chains follows, all from one sample in a study of blood T cell repertoires in COVID-19. Libraries were prepared by immunoSEQ multiplex PCR; TCRdb keeps only in-frame clonotypes and omits some of them. This sample carries hundreds of thousands of clones, 80% to 90% of them seen once, and the ten largest clones take around 1%. Sequencing was performed on PBMCs or T cells enriched from blood (not recorded which). These receptors all come from a man younger than 30 who had recovered from COVID-19. The CDR3 runs from the conserved cysteine through the conserved F or W. The order of the fields is clone size, D gene, J gene, V gene, CDR3 DNA, CDR3 protein. A D gene is named only where the DNA matches it firmly. Only some rows state a clone size, as once, few, many or a class for expanded clones.

>.|.|TRBJ2-3|TRBV10-3
TGTGCCATCGGACTGAGCACAGATACGCAGTATTTT
CAIGLSTDTQYF
>.|TRBD1|TRBJ1-5|TRBV19
TGTGCCAGTAGTCCCAGCCCGGGACAGGGAGGAGTACGCAATCAGCCCCAGCATTTT
CASSPSPGQGGVRNQPQHF
>.|.|TRBJ2-7|TRBV25-1
TGTGCCAGCAGGACAGGACCCCCCTACGAGCAGTACTTC
CASRTGPPYEQYF
>.|TRBD1|TRBJ1-1|TRBV29-1
TGCAGCGTTGAAGTACCCGGACAGGCGTACACCACTGAAGCTTTCTTT
CSVEVPGQAYTTEAFF
>.|.|TRBJ2-7|TRBV7-9
TGTGCCAGCAGCTTAGAATACTACGAGCAGTACTTC
CASSLEYYEQYF
>.|.|TRBJ2-2|TRBV10-3
TGTGCCATCAGAGACGCACCGGGACAGAACACCGGGGAGCTGTTTTTT
CAIRDAPGQNTGELFF
>.|TRBD1|TRBJ2-7|TRBV6-1
TGTGCCAGCAGTGAAGCGTATCAGGGGGCGGACGAGCAGTACTTC
CASSEAYQGADEQYF
>.|.|TRBJ1-2|TRBV9
TGTGCCAGCAGCCCTCAAAGACCAGGGGAAGGCTACACCTTC
CASSPQRPGEGYTF
>.|TRBD1|TRBJ1-2|TRBV7-3
TGTGCCAGCAGGTCAAGACAGGGGGACGGAGGCTTTGGTGGAGGCTACACCTTC
CASRSRQGDGGFGGGYTF
>.|TRBD1|TRBJ1-1|TRBV25-1
TGTGCCAGCAGTGATACGGGACAGGGAAAGTACACTGAAGCTTTCTTT
CASSDTGQGKYTEAFF
>.|TRBD2|TRBJ2-5|TRBV4-1
TGCGCCAGCAGCCAAGATGCGGGAGGGCAAGGAGAGACCCAGTACTTC
CASSQDAGGQGETQYF
>once|.|TRBJ2-7|TRBV10-3
TGTGCCATCAGTGAGCCGGGATCGGGCTACGAGCAGTACTTC
CAISEPGSGYEQYF
>.|.|TRBJ2-7|TRBV11-2
TGTGCCAGCAGCTTAGTGAGCCTCTACGAGCAGTACTTC
CASSLVSLYEQYF
>.|.|TRBJ2-7|TRBV7-3
TGTGCCAGCAGCCTCAACCGAGGGTACGAGCAGTACTTC
CASSLNRGYEQYF
>.|.|TRBJ1-1|TRBV29-1
TGCAGCGGTACCGGACACCTGAACACTGAAGCTTTCTTT
CSGTGHLNTEAFF
>.|TRBD1|TRBJ1-2|TRBV7-8
TGTGCCAGCAGCTCCCTTGGGACAGCGGGCTACACCTTC
CASSSLGTAGYTF
>.|TRBD1|TRBJ2-2|TRBV3-1/TRBV3-2
TGTGCCAGCAGCCACGGGGACAGGGCTACCGGGGAGCTGTTTTTT
CASSHGDRATGELFF
>few|TRBD1|TRBJ1-1|TRBV6-5
TGTGCCAGCAGTTACGGACAGGGCGTATGGAACACTGAAGCTTTCTTT
CASSYGQGVWNTEAFF
>.|.|TRBJ2-7|TRBV7-9
TGTGCCAGCAGCTCCCCCAGTGGCTACGAGCAGTACTTC
CASSSPSGYEQYF
>.|.|TRBJ1-1|TRBV28
TGTGCCAGCAGTTTAAGCTTCCGGGTCACTGAAGCTTTCTTT
CASSLSFRVTEAFF
>.|.|TRBJ2-7|TRBV6-5
TGTGCCAGCAGTCAACTTGGCTACGAGCAGTACTTC
CASSQLGYEQYF
>.|.|TRBJ1-1|TRBV6-5
TGTGCCAGCACTACCCGGTTAGAAGTGGCGGGTGAAGCTTTCTTT
CASTTRLEVAGEAFF
>.|.|TRBJ2-2|TRBV7-2
TGTGCCAGCAGCTTATTAGTCCCGACAGTCAACACCGGGGAGCTGTTTTTT
CASSLLVPTVNTGELFF
>.|TRBD1|TRBJ2-7|TRBV28
TGTGCCAGCAGTTCGGACAGGGCGTCCTACGAGCAGTACTTC
CASSSDRASYEQYF
>.|TRBD1|TRBJ1-1|TRBV7-9
TGTGCCAGCAGCCACACGACAGGGCGGATGAACACTGAAGCTTTCTTT
CASSHTTGRMNTEAFF
>.|TRBD2|TRBJ2-7|TRBV29-1
TGCAGCGTTGATTGGCCAGATAGCGGGAGTAGTAGATTGGAGCAGTACTTC
CSVDWPDSGSSRLEQYF
>.|.|TRBJ2-7|TRBV5-8
TGTGCCAGCAGCTTGGGTCAGTTAAGCGAGCAGTACTTC
CASSLGQLSEQYF
>once|.|TRBJ1-2|TRBV28
TGTGCCAGCAGTTATCAGAACTATGGCTACACCTTC
CASSYQNYGYTF
>.|TRBD1|TRBJ2-3|TRBV9
TGTGCCAGCAGCGCCGACAGGGGAGTAGCAGATACGCAGTATTTT
CASSADRGVADTQYF
>.|.|TRBJ1-2|TRBV6-5
TGTGCCAGCACCATGACAGCGAACTATGGCTACACCTTC
CASTMTANYGYTF
>once|.|TRBJ2-2|TRBV7-9
TGTGCCAGCAGCTTCTTAGGGGCCGGGGAGCTGTTTTTT
CASSFLGAGELFF
>.|TRBD1|TRBJ2-2|TRBV7-3
TGTGCCAGCAGCCCTAGACAGGGATCATACGGGGAGCTGTTTTTT
CASSPRQGSYGELFF
>.|TRBD2|TRBJ2-5|TRBV19
TGTGCCAGTAGTATGGAGGAAGTGGGGACTAGAGGGGAGACCCAGTACTTC
CASSMEEVGTRGETQYF
>.|TRBD1|TRBJ1-1|TRBV7-3
TGTGCCAGCAGGCCGACAGGGGGAGGTAGAACTGAAGCTTTCTTT
CASRPTGGGRTEAFF
>.|TRBD1|TRBJ1-6|TRBV9
TGTGCCAGCAGCGAGAGAGGGACAGTGATTAATTCACCCCTCCACTTT
CASSERGTVINSPLHF
>.|TRBD1|TRBJ1-4|TRBV5-4
TGTGCCAGCAGCTTGGGCGGGACAGCCGCTAATGAAAAACTGTTTTTT
CASSLGGTAANEKLFF
>.|TRBD1|TRBJ1-1|TRBV13
TGTGCCAGCAGCCAAGGACAGGGCGGAGCTTTCTTT
CASSQGQGGAFF
>.|TRBD1|TRBJ1-2|TRBV5-5
TGTGCCAGCAGCTTCTCACCGGGACAGGGGGCTCGTGGCTACACCTTC
CASSFSPGQGARGYTF
>few|TRBD2|TRBJ2-2|TRBV19
TGTGCCAGTAGTTCCCGCGGGGGGGGCACCGGGGAGCTGTTTTTT
CASSSRGGGTGELFF
>.|.|TRBJ1-6|TRBV6-5
TGTGCCAGCAGTTACTCTCCAGGGGACCGGGGCGCCCTCCACTTT
CASSYSPGDRGALHF
>.|TRBD1|TRBJ2-7|TRBV5-1
TGCGCCAGCAGCTTGGAGGGGACAGGGGGCTCCTACGAGCAGTACTTC
CASSLEGTGGSYEQYF
>.|.|TRBJ2-2|TRBV12-3/TRBV12-4
TGTGCCAGCACTTACAGCAACACCGGGGAGCTGTTTTTT
CASTYSNTGELFF
>.|.|TRBJ1-1|TRBV6-1
TGTGCCAGCAGTGTTCAGGTGAACACTGAAGCTTTCTTT
CASSVQVNTEAFF
>.|.|TRBJ1-2|TRBV28
TGTGCCAGCAGTTTAACCGCGGACGGGAAGTATGGCTACACCTTC
CASSLTADGKYGYTF
>.|TRBD2|TRBJ2-2|TRBV5-1
TGCGCCAGCAGCATCGGACTAGGGGACCCCGGGGAGCTGTTTTTT
CASSIGLGDPGELFF
>.|.|TRBJ1-2|TRBV29-1
TGCAGCGTTGGCAGGGCCGATGGCTACACCTTC
CSVGRADGYTF
>.|.|TRBJ2-7|TRBV9
TGTGCCAGCAGCGTAGGGGTCAGGTGGGGAATCGGGAGCTCCTACGAGCAGTACTTC
CASSVGVRWGIGSSYEQYF
>.|TRBD2|TRBJ2-5|TRBV9
TGTGCCAGCAGCGTAGCGGGGGGGATCAGGGAGACCCAGTACTTC
CASSVAGGIRETQYF
>.|.|TRBJ2-7|TRBV7-8
TGTGCCAGCAGCTTACGTCGCGGATCCTACGAGCAGTACTTC
CASSLRRGSYEQYF
>.|.|TRBJ2-1|TRBV3-1/TRBV3-2
TGTGCCAGCAGCCTTGGACAGTCCAACAATGAGCAGTTCTTC
CASSLGQSNNEQFF
>.|.|TRBJ2-1|TRBV7-3
TGTGCCAGCAGCTTAGGCGCGGAGTATCACAATGAGCAGTTCTTC
CASSLGAEYHNEQFF
>.|.|TRBJ1-1|TRBV5-4
TGTGCCAGCAGCTTGGTCGTCGGGGCTGAAGCTTTCTTT
CASSLVVGAEAFF
>.|TRBD1|TRBJ1-3|TRBV5-1
TGCGCCAGCAGCGTATTACCGGGACAGGGGGCAACTGGAAACACCATATATTTT
CASSVLPGQGATGNTIYF
>.|TRBD1|TRBJ1-5|TRBV6-2/TRBV6-3
TGTGCCAGCAGCCTCCGGACAGGGGAGGGCAATCAGCCCCAGCATTTT
CASSLRTGEGNQPQHF
>.|TRBD1|TRBJ1-1|TRBV7-8
TGTGCCAGCAGCTTAAGACTAATGGACAGGGGGAGGACTGAAGCTTTCTTT
CASSLRLMDRGRTEAFF
>.|.|TRBJ1-2|TRBV3-1/TRBV3-2
TGTGCCAGCAGCCAAGATAATTATGGCTACACCTTC
CASSQDNYGYTF
>.|.|TRBJ1-1|TRBV19
TGTGCCAGTAGTATGTACGCGCGGGCGGACACTGAAGCTTTCTTT
CASSMYARADTEAFF
>.|.|TRBJ1-1|TRBV3-1/TRBV3-2
TGTGCCAGCAGCCAAGTGTCAACGGCGCGGGCTTTCTTT
CASSQVSTARAFF
>.|.|TRBJ2-3|TRBV5-1
TGCGCCAGCAGCTTGGATGGGTTAGGGCGGGACAGCAGCACAGATACGCAGTATTTT
CASSLDGLGRDSSTDTQYF
>.|.|TRBJ2-1|TRBV10-2
TGCGCCAGCCAAGGGGACAATGAGCAGTTCTTC
CASQGDNEQFF